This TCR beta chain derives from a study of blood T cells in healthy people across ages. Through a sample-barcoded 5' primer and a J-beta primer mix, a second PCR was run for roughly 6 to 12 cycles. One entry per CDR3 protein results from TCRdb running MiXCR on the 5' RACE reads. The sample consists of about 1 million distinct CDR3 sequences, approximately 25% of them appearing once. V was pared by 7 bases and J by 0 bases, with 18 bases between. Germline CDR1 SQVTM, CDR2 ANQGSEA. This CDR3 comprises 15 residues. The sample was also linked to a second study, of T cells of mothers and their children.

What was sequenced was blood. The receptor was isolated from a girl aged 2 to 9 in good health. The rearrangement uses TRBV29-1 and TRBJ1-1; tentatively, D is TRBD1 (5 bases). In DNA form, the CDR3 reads TGCAGCGCCGCGGGGGAGGCAAATGTGAACACTGAAGCTTTCTTT. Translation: CSAAGEANVNTEAFF. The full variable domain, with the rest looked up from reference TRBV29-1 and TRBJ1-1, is SAVISQKPSRDICQRGTSLTIQCQVDSQVTMMFWYRQQPGQSLTLIATANQGSEATYESGFVIDKFPISRPNLTFSTLTVSNMSPEDSSIYLCSAAGEANVNTEAFFGQGTRLTVV.